This entry features one TCR beta chain sequence. Its specificity is unknown. The data stem from a study of cytomegalovirus exposure and HLA in healthy donors. CDR1 and CDR2 (germline): MNHEY, SVGAGI. The V end lost 2 bases, the J end lost 7 bases, and 14 bases lay between the germline ends. The CDR3 loop spans 14 amino acids. Study-wide results and caveats: As a later analysis showed, a missense DCLRE1C variant was linked to trimming of TCR beta V- and J-genes. According to an earlier analysis, most TCR beta V segments yielded productive rearrangements about 90% or about 30% of the time. A classifier reportedly called cytomegalovirus status with high sensitivity and specificity.

The PCR used 60 Vbeta and 13 Jbeta primers. In the authors' methods: Roughly 83 million unique TCR beta chains, around 11 million of them shared, were counted by a later analysis. The data were produced by immunoSEQ multiplex PCR, yet TCRdb's version contains in-frame clones alone and is incomplete. The V and J calls and clone size are taken from that table; D and trimming were inferred from the DNA. This repertoire shows about 180,000 clones, roughly 85% found once; its top ten account for under 0.75%. Sequencing was done on a sample of PBMCs. The V and J genes are TRBV6-5 and TRBJ1-2; D possibly corresponds to TRBD1 (5 bases). The receptor comes from a woman between 40 and 50 years old in good health and CMV-seronegative. For the CDR3, the DNA is TGTGCCAGCAGTTACGCGGGACCTCAGGGTGGCTACACCTTC. Translation: CASSYAGPQGGYTF.